This T cell receptor (beta chain) was identified during a study of CD8+CD57+ T cells in acquired aplastic anemia. TCR beta VDJ combinations and CDR3 sequences were profiled from genomic DNA. TCRdb reprocessed the reads via MiXCR and lists one record per CDR3 protein. Here the sample spans around 150,000 distinct CDR3 sequences, 40% to 60% being singletons. This CDR3 region has 17 residues. V was trimmed by 4 bases and J by 1 base, leaving 16 bases between them. Germline V gene sequence: CDR1 SGHVS, CDR2 FQNEAQ. CD8+CD57+ cell expansion had been shown by flow cytometry in patients chosen for sequencing.

The genes are TRBV7-8 and TRBJ2-2; D possibly corresponds to TRBD2 (6 bases). Sequencing was carried out using sorted CD4+, CD8+, or CD8+CD57+ T cells (not recorded which) from PBMCs. The receptor comes from a human donor with aplastic anemia. The CDR3 loop reads CASSSRGAGKNTGELFF. CDR3 nucleotides: TGTGCCAGCAGCTCCAGAGGTGCGGGAAAGAACACCGGGGAGCTGTTTTTT.